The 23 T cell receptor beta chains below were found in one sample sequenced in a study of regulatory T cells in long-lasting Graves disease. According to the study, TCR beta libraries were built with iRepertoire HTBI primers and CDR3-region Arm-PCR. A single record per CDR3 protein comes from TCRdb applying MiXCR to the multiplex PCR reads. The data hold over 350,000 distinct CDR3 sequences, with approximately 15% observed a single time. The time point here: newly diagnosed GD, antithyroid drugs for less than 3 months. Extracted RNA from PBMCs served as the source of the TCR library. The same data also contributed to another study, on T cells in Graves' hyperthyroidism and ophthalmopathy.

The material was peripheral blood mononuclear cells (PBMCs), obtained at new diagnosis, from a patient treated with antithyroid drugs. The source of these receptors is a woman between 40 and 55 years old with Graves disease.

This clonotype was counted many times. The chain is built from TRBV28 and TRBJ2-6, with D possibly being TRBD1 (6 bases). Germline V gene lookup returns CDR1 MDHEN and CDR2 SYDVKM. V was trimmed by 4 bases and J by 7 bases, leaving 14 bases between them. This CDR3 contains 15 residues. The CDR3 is CASSSRGGRANVLTF. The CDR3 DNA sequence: TGTGCCAGCAGTTCCAGGGGCGGTAGAGCCAACGTCCTGACTTTC.

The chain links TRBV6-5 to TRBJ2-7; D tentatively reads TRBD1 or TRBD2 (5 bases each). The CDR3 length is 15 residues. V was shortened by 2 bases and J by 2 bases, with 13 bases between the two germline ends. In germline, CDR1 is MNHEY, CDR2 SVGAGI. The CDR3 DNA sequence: TGTGCCAGCAGTTACACCCGGGACGGGCCCTACGAGCAGTACTTC. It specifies CASSYTRDGPYEQYF.

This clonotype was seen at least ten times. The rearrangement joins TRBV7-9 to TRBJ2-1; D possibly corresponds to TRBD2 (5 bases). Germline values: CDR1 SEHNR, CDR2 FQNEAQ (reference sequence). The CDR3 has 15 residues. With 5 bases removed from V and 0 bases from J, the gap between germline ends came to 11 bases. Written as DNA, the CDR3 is TGTGCCAGCAGCCAGGACTCTAGCTCCTACAATGAGCAGTTCTTC. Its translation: CASSQDSSSYNEQFF.

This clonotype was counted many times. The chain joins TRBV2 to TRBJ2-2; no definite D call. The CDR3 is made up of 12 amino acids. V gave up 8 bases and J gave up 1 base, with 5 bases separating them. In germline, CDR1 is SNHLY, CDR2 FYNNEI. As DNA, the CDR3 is TGTGCCAGCGCAGGGAACACCGGGGAGCTGTTTTTT. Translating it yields CASAGNTGELFF.

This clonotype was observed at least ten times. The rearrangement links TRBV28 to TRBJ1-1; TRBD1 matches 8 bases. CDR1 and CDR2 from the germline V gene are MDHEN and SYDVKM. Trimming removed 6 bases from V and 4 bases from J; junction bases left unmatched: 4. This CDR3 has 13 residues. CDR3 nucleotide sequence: TGTGCCAGCAGCCCTCAGGGGGCCACTGAAGCTTTCTTT. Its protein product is CASSPQGATEAFF.

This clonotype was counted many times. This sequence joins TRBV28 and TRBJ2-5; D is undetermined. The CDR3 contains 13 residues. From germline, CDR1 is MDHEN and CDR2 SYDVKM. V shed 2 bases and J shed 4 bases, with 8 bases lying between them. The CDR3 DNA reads TGTGCCAGCAGTTTACAGATGGGAGAGACCCAGTACTTC. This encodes CASSLQMGETQYF.

Here the CDR3 reads CASKGNSYNEQFF. CDR3 DNA sequence: TGTGCCAGTAAGGGGAACTCCTACAATGAGCAGTTCTTC. The chain links TRBV19 to TRBJ2-1; TRBD1 might be the D (5 bases). V was pared by 7 bases and J by 0 bases, with 7 bases between. CDR3 length: 13 amino acids. Per the germline V gene, CDR1 is LNHDA and CDR2 is SQIVND (reference sequence).

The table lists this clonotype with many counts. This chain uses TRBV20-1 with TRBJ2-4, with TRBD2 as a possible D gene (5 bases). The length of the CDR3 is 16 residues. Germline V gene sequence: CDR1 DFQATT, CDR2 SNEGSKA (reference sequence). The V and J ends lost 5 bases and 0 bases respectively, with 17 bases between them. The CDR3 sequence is CSASGSRYRAKNIQYF. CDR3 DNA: TGCAGTGCTTCGGGGAGCCGGTATCGAGCCAAAAACATTCAGTACTTC.

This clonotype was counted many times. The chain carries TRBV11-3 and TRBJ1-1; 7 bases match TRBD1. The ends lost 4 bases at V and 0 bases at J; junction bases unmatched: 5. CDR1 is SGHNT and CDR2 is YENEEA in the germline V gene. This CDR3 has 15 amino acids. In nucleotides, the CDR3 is TGTGCCAGCAGCTCACGGGACAGACTGAACACTGAAGCTTTCTTT. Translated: CASSSRDRLNTEAFF.

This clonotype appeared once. The CDR3 spells CASSLALASYNEQFF. The CDR3 DNA reads TGTGCCAGCAGCTTAGCACTAGCCTCCTACAATGAGCAGTTCTTC. The rearrangement uses TRBV7-2 and TRBJ2-1, with a weak D call TRBD2 (6 bases). Germline-derived CDR1 and CDR2 are SGHTA and FQGNSA. Trimming stripped 0 bases from V and 0 bases from J, with 6 bases between. This CDR3 is 15 amino acids long.

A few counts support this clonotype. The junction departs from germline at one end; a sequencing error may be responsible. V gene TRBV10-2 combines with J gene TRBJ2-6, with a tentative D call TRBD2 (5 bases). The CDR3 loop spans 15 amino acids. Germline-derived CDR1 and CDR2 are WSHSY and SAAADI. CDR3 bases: TGCGCCAGCAGGGAGTGGAGGACTGGGGCCAACGTCCTGACTTTC. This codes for CASREWRTGANVLTF.

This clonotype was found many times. The CDR3 coding sequence is TGTGCCAGCAGTTCCTCGGGCGGGTATGGCTACACCTTC. Its protein is CASSSSGGYGYTF. The chain carries TRBV27 and TRBJ1-2; D ambiguous. Germline assignment: CDR1 MNHEY and CDR2 SMNVEV (reference sequence). The V end lost 4 bases, the J end lost 5 bases, and 11 bases lay between the germline ends. This CDR3 has 13 amino acids.

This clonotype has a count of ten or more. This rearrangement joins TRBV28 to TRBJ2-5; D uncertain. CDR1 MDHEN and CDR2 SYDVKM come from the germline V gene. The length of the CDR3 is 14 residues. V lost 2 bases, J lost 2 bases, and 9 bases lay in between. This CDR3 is CASSLGPEQETQYF. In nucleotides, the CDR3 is TGTGCCAGCAGTTTAGGCCCCGAACAAGAGACCCAGTACTTC.

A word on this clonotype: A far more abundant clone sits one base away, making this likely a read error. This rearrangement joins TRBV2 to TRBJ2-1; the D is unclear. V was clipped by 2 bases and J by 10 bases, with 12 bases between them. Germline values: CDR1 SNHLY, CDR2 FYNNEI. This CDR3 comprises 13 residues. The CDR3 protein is CASSEPLPYEQFF. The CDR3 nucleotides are TGTGCCAGCAGTGAACCCCTTCCCTACGAGCAGTTCTTC.

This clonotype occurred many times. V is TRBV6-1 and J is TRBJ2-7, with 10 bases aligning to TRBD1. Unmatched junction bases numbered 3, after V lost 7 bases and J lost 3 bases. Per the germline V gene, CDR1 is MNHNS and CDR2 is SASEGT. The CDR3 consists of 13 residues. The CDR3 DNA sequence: TGTGCCAGCACCCGGACAGGGGGCTACGAGCAGTACTTC. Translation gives CASTRTGGYEQYF.

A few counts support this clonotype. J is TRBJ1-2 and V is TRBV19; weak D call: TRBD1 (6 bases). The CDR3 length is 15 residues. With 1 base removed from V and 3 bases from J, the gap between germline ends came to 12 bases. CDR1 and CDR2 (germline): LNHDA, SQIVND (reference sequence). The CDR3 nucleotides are TGTGCCAGTAGTATAGGGCGCAGGGGCTACTATGGCTACACCTTC. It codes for CASSIGRRGYYGYTF.

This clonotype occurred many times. The CDR3 spells CASSHGGNLRGNEQFF. CDR3 nucleotides: TGTGCCAGCAGCCACGGGGGAAACCTGAGGGGCAATGAGCAGTTCTTC. The chain links TRBV3-1 to TRBJ2-1; perhaps TRBD2 as D (6 bases). Trimming cost V 3 bases and J 6 bases, with 18 bases left between them. The CDR3 has 16 residues. Per the germline V gene, CDR1 is LGHDT and CDR2 is YNNKEL (reference sequence).

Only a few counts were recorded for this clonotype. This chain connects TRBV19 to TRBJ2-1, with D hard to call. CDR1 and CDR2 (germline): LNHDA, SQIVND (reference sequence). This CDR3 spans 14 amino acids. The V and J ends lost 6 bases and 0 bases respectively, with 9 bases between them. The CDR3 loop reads CASRLRSSYNEQFF. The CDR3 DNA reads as TGTGCCAGTAGACTACGGAGCTCCTACAATGAGCAGTTCTTC. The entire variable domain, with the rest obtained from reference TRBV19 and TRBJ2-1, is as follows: DGGITQSPKYLFRKEGQNVTLSCEQNLNHDAMYWYRQDPGQGLRLIYYSQIVNDFQKGDIAEGYSVSREKKESFPLTVTSAQKNPTAFYLCASRLRSSYNEQFFGPGTRLTVL.

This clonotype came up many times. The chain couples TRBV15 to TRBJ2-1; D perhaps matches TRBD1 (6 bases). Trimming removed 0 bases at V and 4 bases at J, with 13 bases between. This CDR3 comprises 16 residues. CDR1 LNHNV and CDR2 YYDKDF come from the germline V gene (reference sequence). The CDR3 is CATSRDRPGEYNEQFF. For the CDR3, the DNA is TGTGCCACCAGCAGAGATCGGCCAGGGGAATACAATGAGCAGTTCTTC.

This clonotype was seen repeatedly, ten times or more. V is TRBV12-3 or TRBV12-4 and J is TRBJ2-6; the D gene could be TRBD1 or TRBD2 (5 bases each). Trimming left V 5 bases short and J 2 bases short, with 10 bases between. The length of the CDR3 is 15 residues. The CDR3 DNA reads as TGTGCCAGCAGTCCAAGAGGGGCTGGGGCCAACGTCCTGACTTTC. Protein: CASSPRGAGANVLTF.

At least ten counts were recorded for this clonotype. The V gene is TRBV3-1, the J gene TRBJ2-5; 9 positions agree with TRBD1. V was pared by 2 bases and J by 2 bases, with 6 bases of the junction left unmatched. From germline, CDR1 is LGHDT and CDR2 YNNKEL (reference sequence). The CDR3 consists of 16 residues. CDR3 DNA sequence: TGTGCCAGCAGCCAAACGGGGACAGGGTCACAAGAGACCCAGTACTTC. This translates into CASSQTGTGSQETQYF.

The CDR3, as DNA: TGCGCCAGCAGCCAAGAAGGTACTAGTGCCGGGGAGCTGTTTTTT. This sequence encodes CASSQEGTSAGELFF. This sequence joins TRBV4-1 and TRBJ2-2; the D gene is possibly TRBD2 (5 bases). Germline loops: CDR1 MGHRA, CDR2 YSYEKL. V lost 0 bases and J 6 bases, leaving 11 bases between the germline ends. The CDR3 totals 15 residues.

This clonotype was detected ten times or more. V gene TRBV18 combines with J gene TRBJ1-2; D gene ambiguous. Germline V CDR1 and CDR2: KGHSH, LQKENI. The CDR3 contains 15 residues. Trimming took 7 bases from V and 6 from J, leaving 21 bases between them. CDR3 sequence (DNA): TGTGCCAGCTTATCGGTCCTGGATAAAGGGAATGGCTACACCTTC. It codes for CASLSVLDKGNGYTF.